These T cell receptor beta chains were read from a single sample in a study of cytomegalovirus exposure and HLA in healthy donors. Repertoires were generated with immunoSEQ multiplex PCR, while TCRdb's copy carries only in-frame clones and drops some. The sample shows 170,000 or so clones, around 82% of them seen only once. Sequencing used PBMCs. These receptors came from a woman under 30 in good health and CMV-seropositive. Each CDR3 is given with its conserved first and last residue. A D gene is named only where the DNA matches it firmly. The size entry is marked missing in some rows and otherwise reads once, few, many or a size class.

TGCGCCAGCAGCCAAGATCGTTCAGGGAACTACGAGCAGTACTTC CASSQDRSGNYEQYF NA TRBJ2-7 TRBV4-3 NA
TGTGCCATCAGTGAGGGGACAGCCGAGACCCAGTACTTC CAISEGTAETQYF NA TRBJ2-5 TRBV10-3 TRBD1
TGTGCCAGCACCCCACCGCAGGGGAACACTGAAGCTTTCTTT CASTPPQGNTEAFF few TRBJ1-1 TRBV6-5 NA
TGTGCCAGCAGCCGCGGCGGAGGCAGGGAGCTGTTTTTT CASSRGGGRELFF NA TRBJ2-2 TRBV7-3 NA
TGTGCCAGCAGTTACACGGGGAGCAGGCGGGCGTCCCTCCACTTT CASSYTGSRRASLHF few TRBJ1-6 TRBV6-5 NA
TGTGCCAGCAGCCGCAGCTCCTACGAGCAGTACTTC CASSRSSYEQYF NA TRBJ2-7 TRBV7-2 NA
TGTGCCAGCAGTTTACGACTGGCCGGGGGCAATGAGCAGTTCTTC CASSLRLAGGNEQFF NA TRBJ2-1 TRBV27 NA
TGTGCCAGCAGGGACGGCCCAGGGGAGACCCAGTACTTC CASRDGPGETQYF few TRBJ2-5 TRBV7-2 NA
TGTGCCAGCAGCGTCCGGGATTGGAACACTGAAGCTTTCTTT CASSVRDWNTEAFF NA TRBJ1-1 TRBV9 NA
TGTGCCAGCAGTCCTTCCCGAGCGGGTGAACCTCAGTACTTC CASSPSRAGEPQYF few TRBJ2-7 TRBV6-5 NA
TGCGCCAGCAGACCCTCGACAGGGGCGGTGGGTGAAAAACTGTTTTTT CASRPSTGAVGEKLFF NA TRBJ1-4 TRBV5-1 TRBD1
TGTGCCAGTAGTATACAGCGGGAGGGCGCGGTCACTGAAGCTTTCTTT CASSIQREGAVTEAFF NA TRBJ1-1 TRBV19 NA
TGTGCCAGCAGCTTAGTAGGGGGTTCGGCGAACACTGAAGCTTTCTTT CASSLVGGSANTEAFF NA TRBJ1-1 TRBV7-8 NA
TGTGCCAGCTCACCCTCAGGCGTAGCCTACGAGCAGTACTTC CASSPSGVAYEQYF NA TRBJ2-7 TRBV18 NA
TGTGCCAGCAGTTCGTACAGGGGAAAGGCCACTGAAGCTTTCTTT CASSSYRGKATEAFF NA TRBJ1-1 TRBV7-3 TRBD1
TGTGCCAGCAGCGGGGGACAGGGACCTGGAGAGACCCAGTACTTC CASSGGQGPGETQYF NA TRBJ2-5 TRBV11-3 TRBD1
TGTGCCAGCAGCAAGCTCCCGGGATCACCCCTCCACTTT CASSKLPGSPLHF NA TRBJ1-6 TRBV7-2 NA
TGTGCCAGCAGTGAATTCAGGGGCAATCAGCCCCAGCATTTT CASSEFRGNQPQHF NA TRBJ1-5 TRBV2 NA
TGCGCCAGCAGCTTGGTACTAGCGGGGGCAATACAGGAGCAGTTCTTC CASSLVLAGAIQEQFF NA TRBJ2-1 TRBV5-1 TRBD2
TGTGCCAGCAGCGTATCGGCAGGGGCCTACGAGCAGTACTTC CASSVSAGAYEQYF NA TRBJ2-7 TRBV9 NA
TGCGCCAGCAGAGCGCCGGGACAGAAAACTTATGGCTACACCTTC CASRAPGQKTYGYTF NA TRBJ1-2 TRBV4-1 TRBD1
TGTGCCAGCAGTGGACAGGGGGGGGTCACAGATACGCAGTATTTT CASSGQGGVTDTQYF NA TRBJ2-3 TRBV25-1 TRBD1
TGTGCCAGCAGCTTAGACAAGAATGAAAAACTGTTTTTT CASSLDKNEKLFF NA TRBJ1-4 TRBV7-9 NA
TGCGCCAGCAGCCAAGTAATAAATTCACCCCTCCACTTT CASSQVINSPLHF NA TRBJ1-6 TRBV4-1 NA
TGTGCCAGCAGTTCCGGACGGGGAGAAGAGACCCAGTACTTC CASSSGRGEETQYF NA TRBJ2-5 TRBV27 NA
TGTGCCAGCACTCCCGGGGGGGGACGGGACACCGGGGAGCTGTTTTTT CASTPGGGRDTGELFF NA TRBJ2-2 TRBV11-2 TRBD2
TGTGCCAGCAGTTTATATCAGGGGGCCTCTCTCTACGAGCAGTACTTC CASSLYQGASLYEQYF once TRBJ2-7 TRBV28 TRBD1
TGTGCCAGTAGTATATCGACTCAGCGGCGGCCTAGCACAGATACGCAGTATTTT CASSISTQRRPSTDTQYF NA TRBJ2-3 TRBV19 NA
TGTGCCAGCAGCCCCCAGGGCAGATTCACCGGGGAGCTGTTTTTT CASSPQGRFTGELFF NA TRBJ2-2 TRBV4-2 NA
TGCAGTGCTACGGGTACCTACGAGCAGTACTTC CSATGTYEQYF NA TRBJ2-7 TRBV20-1 NA
TGCAGCGTTGCTCGGGTCCCTTCTGGAAACACCATATATTTT CSVARVPSGNTIYF few TRBJ1-3 TRBV29-1 NA
TGTGCCAGCAGCCCCGTTCAGATTTTCAATTCACCCCTCCACTTT CASSPVQIFNSPLHF NA TRBJ1-6 TRBV7-9 NA
TGCGCCAGCAGCCAAGGGGGAGCCTCAGAGACCCAGTACTTC CASSQGGASETQYF NA TRBJ2-5 TRBV4-3 NA
TGTGCCAGCAGCCCTACTACCTCTGGGGCCAACGTCCTGACTTTC CASSPTTSGANVLTF NA TRBJ2-6 TRBV7-3 NA
TGTGCCAGCAGTTCAACAGGGGTGGGACCCTACGAGCAGTACTTC CASSSTGVGPYEQYF NA TRBJ2-7 TRBV27 TRBD1